One sample yielded the 9 T cell receptor beta chains listed below, sequenced in a study of response to subunit inactivated influenza vaccine. TCRdb ran MiXCR on the RT-PCR reads and lists one entry per CDR3 protein. The sample consists of about 540,000 distinct CDR3 sequences, roughly 23% of them appearing once. In addition, the sample was reused for a study of T cells expressing NK-cell markers. From that study: With UMIs, 5'RACE template switching was used to make TCR beta cDNA.

Sequenced here: CD4+ T cells sorted from PBMCs, sampled roughly 12 days after vaccination. The receptors originated from a man aged 50-59 years who received an inactivated influenza vaccine.

The chain joins TRBV20-1 to TRBJ2-1, with D possibly being TRBD1 (6 bases). CDR1 is DFQATT and CDR2 is SNEGSKA in the germline V gene (reference sequence). V was shortened by 6 bases and J by 1 base, with 13 bases between the two germline ends. This CDR3 spans 14 amino acids. In DNA form, the CDR3 reads TGCAGTGCAATACGCAGGGGATCCTACAATGAGCAGTTCTTC. Translation: CSAIRRGSYNEQFF.

This sequence joins TRBV12-3 or TRBV12-4 and TRBJ2-3; D not resolved. The CDR3 is made up of 13 amino acids. Trimming shortened V by 6 bases and J by 6 bases, and 13 bases separated the two germline ends. The CDR3 bases are TGTGCCAGCAGGCCATCTATTACGGATACGCAGTATTTT. Translating gives CASRPSITDTQYF.

This chain connects TRBV4-2 to TRBJ2-3; D not certain. This CDR3 region has 15 residues. Germline CDR1 LGHNA, CDR2 YNFKEQ. Trimming cost V 0 bases and J 1 base, with 8 bases left between them. The CDR3 is CASSQDRLRTDTQYF. The DNA for the CDR3 is TGTGCCAGCAGCCAAGATCGCCTGCGCACAGATACGCAGTATTTT.

The rearrangement uses TRBV2 and TRBJ1-1; weak D call: TRBD1 (6 bases). The germline V gene has CDR1 SNHLY and CDR2 FYNNEI. This CDR3 comprises 14 residues. V lost 3 bases, J lost 5 bases, and 13 bases lay in between. CDR3 residues: CASSESQGWTEAFF. CDR3 DNA: TGTGCCAGCAGTGAGTCACAGGGCTGGACTGAAGCTTTCTTT.

This clonotype appeared many times. CDR3 coding DNA: TGTGCCAGCAGTTACTCGGCGGGACTCTGGGGTGGCCCGTCAGCGGGACACTGGAACACTGAAGCTTTCTTT. Protein sequence: CASSYSAGLWGGPSAGHWNTEAFF. The gene calls are TRBV6-2 or TRBV6-3 and TRBJ1-1; possible D gene TRBD1, 6 bases. Trimming left V 0 bases short and J 1 base short, with 36 bases between. The CDR3 loop spans 24 amino acids. From germline, CDR1 is MNHEY and CDR2 SVGEGT.

The genes are TRBV12-3 or TRBV12-4 and TRBJ1-5; the match to TRBD1 covers 11 bases. The CDR3 runs 14 residues. The ends lost 1 base at V and 9 bases at J; junction bases unmatched: 2. CDR3 amino acids: CASSLGGTGGPQHF. CDR3 in DNA: TGTGCCAGCAGTTTAGGAGGGACAGGGGGGCCCCAGCATTTT.

This clonotype was detected only a few times. V gene TRBV18 combines with J gene TRBJ2-7, with D perhaps matching TRBD1 (5 bases). The V end was cut by 3 bases, the J end by 7 bases, with 16 bases between. The germline gives CDR1 KGHSH, CDR2 LQKENI. The length of the CDR3 is 14 residues. Written as DNA, the CDR3 is TGTGCCAGCTCACCGAAGGATGACAGTGTGGAGCAGTACTTC. Translating it yields CASSPKDDSVEQYF.

This clonotype was counted only a few times. The rearrangement joins TRBV12-3 or TRBV12-4 to TRBJ1-3; TRBD1 is a possible D gene (5 bases). There are 15 residues in the CDR3. Between the trimmed V and J ends, which lost 4 bases and 3 bases, there was a span of 13 bases. The CDR3 sequence is CASSSGWGGGNTIYF. In DNA form, the CDR3 reads TGTGCCAGCAGTTCCGGGTGGGGCGGTGGAAACACCATATATTTT.

The chain employs TRBV7-9 and TRBJ2-1; D may be TRBD2 (5 bases). V was shortened by 6 bases and J by 0 bases, with 15 bases between the two germline ends. Germline V gene sequence: CDR1 SEHNR, CDR2 FQNEAQ (reference sequence). The CDR3 has 16 residues. The CDR3 loop reads CASRESGYSSYNEQFF. CDR3 nucleotides: TGTGCCAGCAGGGAGAGCGGATACAGCTCCTACAATGAGCAGTTCTTC.